Presented here are 29 T cell receptor beta chains from one specimen sequenced in a study of blood T cells in healthy people across ages. Then a second PCR, running roughly 7 to 11 cycles, was carried out with a sample-barcoded 5' primer and a J-beta primer mix. TCRdb processed the 5' RACE reads anew with MiXCR; each CDR3 protein has one entry. The sample includes 450,000 to 650,000 distinct CDR3 sequences, less than 25% seen only once; the top ten take roughly 9%. These records were also assigned to another study, of T cells of mothers and their children.

The sample comprised blood. Receptors were obtained from a boy younger than 18 in good health.

This chain links TRBV20-1 with TRBJ1-2, with 7 bases that match TRBD1. CDR1 and CDR2 (germline): DFQATT, SNEGSKA (reference sequence). The V segment lost 3 bases and the J segment 4 bases; nucleotides outside the gene matches: 11. The CDR3 spans 15 residues. CDR3 nucleotide sequence: TGCAGTGCTAGTCCCTGGACAGGACCTATCTATGGCTACACCTTC. Encoded protein: CSASPWTGPIYGYTF.

The rearrangement uses TRBV12-3 or TRBV12-4 and TRBJ1-2; the D is unclear. This CDR3 has 12 amino acids. The V end lost 5 bases, the J end lost 12 bases, and 16 bases lay between the germline ends. The CDR3 region is CASSRAPGSDTF. DNA of the CDR3: TGTGCCAGCAGTAGGGCTCCCGGCAGTGACACCTTC.

The genes are TRBV20-1 and TRBJ2-3, with unresolved D. The V gene's germline CDR1 is DFQATT and CDR2 SNEGSKA (reference sequence). Trimming removed 1 base from V and 1 base from J, with 3 bases in between. CDR3 length equals 12 residues. The CDR3 is CSARGGTDTQYF. CDR3 nucleotides: TGCAGTGCTAGAGGGGGCACAGATACGCAGTATTTT.

The DNA for the CDR3 is TGCAGTGCTCCCCCAAGTCCCCAGGGATCGATAACCAAAAACATTCAGTACTTC. Translating it yields CSAPPSPQGSITKNIQYF. V gene TRBV20-1 combines with J gene TRBJ2-4; D might be TRBD1 (5 bases). The ends were cut back, 5 bases at V and 2 bases at J, with 25 bases in the middle. Germline V gene lookup returns CDR1 DFQATT and CDR2 SNEGSKA (reference sequence). The CDR3 is made up of 18 amino acids.

This chain links TRBV7-9 with TRBJ1-3; weak D call: TRBD1 (5 bases). The V gene's germline CDR1 is SEHNR and CDR2 FQNEAQ (reference sequence). This CDR3 has 17 residues. V shed 0 bases and J shed 0 bases, with 12 bases lying between them. This CDR3 is CASSLAGGPSSGNTIYF. CDR3 nucleotides: TGTGCCAGCAGCTTAGCGGGGGGACCGAGCTCTGGAAACACCATATATTTT.

The rearrangement uses TRBV6-2 or TRBV6-3 and TRBJ2-4; perhaps TRBD2 as D (5 bases). Germline CDR1 MNHEY, CDR2 SVGEGT. Trimming left V 2 bases short and J 3 bases short, with 11 bases between. CDR3 size: 15 residues. The CDR3, as DNA: TGTGCCAGCAGTTACACGGGGATAGGCAAAAACATTCAGTACTTC. It yields the protein CASSYTGIGKNIQYF.

This clonotype has only a few counts. The chain links TRBV18 to TRBJ1-4; D remains ambiguous. The CDR3 runs 15 residues. Deletions cut 2 bases from V and 0 bases from J, with 7 bases between. Germline V gives CDR1 KGHSH, CDR2 LQKENI. The CDR3 protein is CASSPSVATNEKLFF. DNA of the CDR3: TGTGCCAGCTCACCATCCGTCGCAACTAATGAAAAACTGTTTTTT.

This clonotype appeared a few times. V gene TRBV2 combines with J gene TRBJ2-7, with D perhaps TRBD2 (5 bases). CDR1 is SNHLY and CDR2 is FYNNEI in the germline V gene. V lost 8 bases and J 5 bases, leaving 22 bases between the germline ends. This CDR3 comprises 15 residues. The CDR3 DNA reads as TGTGCCAGCGTCGGGAACCGTGTCAGAACCAACGAGCAGTACTTC. It yields the protein CASVGNRVRTNEQYF.

This clonotype has only a few counts. The V gene is TRBV7-2, the J gene TRBJ1-4; D call uncertain. This CDR3 is 14 amino acids long. Germline lookup yields CDR1 SGHTA and CDR2 FQGNSA. V lost 7 bases and J 0 bases, leaving 9 bases between the germline ends. The CDR3 reads CASTPDATNEKLFF. CDR3 nucleotides: TGTGCCAGCACCCCCGACGCAACTAATGAAAAACTGTTTTTT.

This clonotype was counted a few times. The rearrangement links TRBV7-2 to TRBJ2-1; D is possibly TRBD2 (5 bases). There are 15 residues in the CDR3. Germline-derived CDR1 and CDR2 are SGHTA and FQGNSA. Trimming removed 1 base at V and 7 bases at J, with 14 bases between. CDR3 protein: CASSLGSGLVNEQFF. DNA for the CDR3: TGTGCCAGCAGCTTAGGTTCGGGGTTGGTTAATGAGCAGTTCTTC.

The V and J genes are TRBV7-9 and TRBJ1-5; tentative D call: TRBD1 (6 bases). V gave up 3 bases and J gave up 0 bases, with 15 bases separating them. This CDR3 comprises 17 residues. CDR1 is SEHNR, CDR2 FQNEAQ, per germline (reference sequence). The CDR3 DNA reads TGTGCCAGCAGCTTCGTGCGGGACACTTATAGCAATCAGCCCCAGCATTTT. It encodes CASSFVRDTYSNQPQHF.

This chain joins TRBV6-6 and TRBJ2-1; D ambiguous. Germline V gene sequence: CDR1 MNHNY, CDR2 SVGAGI (reference sequence). Trimming left V 2 bases short and J 10 bases short, with 12 bases between. The CDR3 spans 13 residues. The CDR3 reads CASSYPYKLEQFF. The DNA of the CDR3 is TGTGCCAGCAGTTACCCCTATAAACTCGAGCAGTTCTTC.

The chain couples TRBV9 to TRBJ2-6; D remains ambiguous. V lost 0 bases to trimming and J lost 3 bases, with 4 bases between them. The germline gives CDR1 SGDLS, CDR2 YYNGEE. This CDR3 has 14 residues. The CDR3, as DNA: TGTGCCAGCAGCGTAGAGTTTGGGGCCAACGTCCTGACTTTC. It is translated as CASSVEFGANVLTF.

This clonotype was recorded many times. The chain combines TRBV7-9 with TRBJ2-2; no reliable D call. This CDR3 comprises 13 residues. V was shortened by 5 bases and J by 4 bases, with 8 bases between the two germline ends. The V gene's germline CDR1 is SEHNR and CDR2 FQNEAQ (reference sequence). Written as DNA, the CDR3 is TGTGCCAGCAGCGATCATTTCACCGGGGAGCTGTTTTTT. This encodes CASSDHFTGELFF.

This clonotype was picked up many times. The chain uses TRBV20-1 and TRBJ2-7; a possible D gene is TRBD1 (6 bases). The CDR3 covers 15 residues. Deletions cut 7 bases from V and 0 bases from J, with 19 bases between. Germline V gene sequence: CDR1 DFQATT, CDR2 SNEGSKA (reference sequence). The CDR3 loop is CSVITQGYDSYEQYF. The CDR3 DNA reads TGCAGTGTCATTACCCAGGGGTACGACTCCTACGAGCAGTACTTC.

This clonotype occurred a few times. This chain joins TRBV29-1 and TRBJ2-3, with D perhaps TRBD1 or TRBD2 (5 bases each). The CDR3 length is 12 residues. CDR1 and CDR2 (germline): SQVTM, ANQGSEA. CDR3 sequence: CTPGPPTDTQYF. The CDR3 DNA sequence: TGCACCCCGGGACCACCCACAGATACGCAGTATTTT.

The chain joins TRBV4-3 to TRBJ2-7; TRBD2 aligns across 7 bases. Germline CDR1 is LGHNA and CDR2 is YSLEER. The CDR3 loop spans 17 amino acids. With 0 bases clipped from V and 3 bases from J, the junction kept 11 bases outside the gene matches. As DNA, the CDR3 is TGCGCCAGCAGCCAAGATGGCCCGGGAGGCGGTATCTACGAGCAGTACTTC. Translated: CASSQDGPGGGIYEQYF.

The chain's CDR3 is CASSLALYSYNEQFF. As DNA, the CDR3 is TGTGCCAGCAGCCTCGCCCTCTACTCCTACAATGAGCAGTTCTTC. V gene TRBV7-9 combines with J gene TRBJ2-1, with D hard to call. CDR3 size: 15 residues. Germline-derived CDR1 and CDR2 are SEHNR and FQNEAQ (reference sequence). The ends were cut back, 5 bases at V and 0 bases at J, with 11 bases in the middle.

This clonotype was seen a few times. The chain is built from TRBV24-1 and TRBJ2-5, with TRBD1 identical over 7 bases. The CDR3 extends over 14 amino acids. In germline, CDR1 is KGHDR, CDR2 SFDVKD. The J segment lost 4 bases and the V segment lost 9 bases, leaving 10 bases of the junction unmatched. In nucleotides, the CDR3 is TGTGCCACCGCCCCGGGACAGCCTTTAGAGACCCAGTACTTC. As protein: CATAPGQPLETQYF.

The chain has TRBV7-8 and TRBJ2-5; D not certain. The CDR3 consists of 14 residues. Trimming took 5 bases from V and 5 from J, leaving 15 bases between them. CDR1 is SGHVS and CDR2 is FQNEAQ in the germline V gene. CDR3 coding DNA: TGTGCCAGCAGCCCCCATTATGTCAGGGAGACCCAGTACTTC. It specifies CASSPHYVRETQYF.

The chain carries TRBV7-2 and TRBJ2-6; D is possibly TRBD1 (6 bases). Trimming left V 5 bases short and J 1 base short, with 18 bases between. From germline, CDR1 is SGHTA and CDR2 FQGNSA. This CDR3 has 18 residues. The CDR3, as DNA: TGTGCCAGCAGCCCTTTCAGGGGCCCATCTTCTGGGGCCAACGTCCTGACTTTC. Translated: CASSPFRGPSSGANVLTF. Supplemented by reference TRBV7-2 and TRBJ2-6, the full variable domain reads GAGVSQSPSNKVTEKGKDVELRCDPISGHTALYWYRQSLGQGLEFLIYFQGNSAPDKSGLPSDRFSAERTGGSVSTLTIQRTQQEDSAVYLCASSPFRGPSSGANVLTFGAGSRLTVL.

This clonotype appeared a few times. CDR3 residues: CASSQVPGYGLSNQPQHF. CDR3 in DNA: TGTGCCAGCAGCCAAGTCCCAGGGTATGGGCTTAGCAATCAGCCCCAGCATTTT. The rearrangement joins TRBV4-2 to TRBJ1-5; D is possibly TRBD1 (5 bases). Germline CDR1 and CDR2: LGHNA and YNFKEQ. The CDR3 covers 18 residues. V was clipped by 1 base and J by 0 bases, with 16 bases between them.

Written as DNA, the CDR3 is TGTGCCAGCAGCTCAGGACTGTTCACAGATACGCAGTATTTT. Translating gives CASSSGLFTDTQYF. This chain links TRBV7-6 with TRBJ2-3; TRBD2 is a possible D gene (5 bases). V shed 4 bases and J shed 2 bases, with 10 bases lying between them. The CDR3 is made up of 14 amino acids. In germline, CDR1 is SGHVS, CDR2 FNYEAQ.

The J gene is TRBJ1-1, the V gene TRBV28, with D hard to call. The CDR3 spans 12 residues. V was clipped by 6 bases and J by 12 bases, with 17 bases between them. The germline V gene encodes CDR1 MDHEN and CDR2 SYDVKM. CDR3 DNA sequence: TGTGCCAGCAGGGGCGCTTGGCGTGTGACTTTCTTT. Its protein is CASRGAWRVTFF.

This clonotype was counted a few times. The chain is built from TRBV28 and TRBJ2-7, with D uncertain. Trimming pared 2 bases from V and 0 bases from J, leaving 11 bases between. The CDR3 is 15 residues long. Germline V lookup: CDR1 MDHEN, CDR2 SYDVKM. This CDR3 reads CASSLPDISSYEQYF. CDR3 DNA: TGTGCCAGCAGTTTACCCGACATATCCTCCTACGAGCAGTACTTC.

The table lists this clonotype with a few counts. The genes are TRBV28 and TRBJ2-2; tentatively, D is TRBD2 (6 bases). The CDR3 spans 14 residues. Germline V gives CDR1 MDHEN, CDR2 SYDVKM. V was pared by 5 bases and J by 1 base, with 8 bases between. The CDR3 region has the DNA TGTGCCAGCAGTATTAGCGGGAACACCGGGGAGCTGTTTTTT. This codes for CASSISGNTGELFF. The variable domain in full, with the rest retrieved from reference TRBV28 and TRBJ2-2, is DVKVTQSSRYLVKRTGEKVFLECVQDMDHENMFWYRQDPGLGLRLIYFSYDVKMKEKGDIPEGYSVSREKKERFSLILESASTNQTSMYLCASSISGNTGELFFGEGSRLTVL.

Points on this clonotype: Since the CDR3 does not end with the conserved phenylalanine or tryptophan, this likely comes from a read error. This chain uses TRBV4-1 with TRBJ1-2; maybe TRBD1 (5 bases). The CDR3 sequence is 13 residues long. V dropped 2 bases and J dropped 3 bases, with 7 bases sitting between them. Germline CDR1 is MGHRA and CDR2 is YSYEKL. The CDR3 DNA is TGCGCCAGCAGCCAACTGGGGGACTATGGCTACACCCTC. Translated, it gives CASSQLGDYGYTL.

This chain joins TRBV3-1 and TRBJ1-1, with 7 bases fitting TRBD1. The ends lost 3 bases at V and 7 bases at J; junction bases unmatched: 8. The V gene's germline CDR1 is LGHDT and CDR2 YNNKEL (reference sequence). The CDR3 covers 14 residues. The CDR3 DNA sequence: TGTGCCAGCAGCCACGGGACAGCCCAAATTGAAGCTTTCTTT. This gives the protein CASSHGTAQIEAFF. The full variable domain, completed using reference TRBV3-1 and TRBJ1-1, is DTAVSQTPKYLVTQMGNDKSIKCEQNLGHDTMYWYKQDSKKFLKIMFSYNNKELIINETVPNRFSPKSPDKAHLNLHINSLELGDSAVYFCASSHGTAQIEAFFGQGTRLTVV.

This clonotype has just one count. The rearrangement links TRBV20-1 to TRBJ2-5; D possibly corresponds to TRBD2 (6 bases). The last part of the DNA fits TRBJ2-7 better; the J call may be wrong. CDR1 and CDR2 from the germline V gene are DFQATT and SNEGSKA (reference sequence). The CDR3 is 17 amino acids. Here the CDR3 reads CSARDDVLGTESYEQYF. For the CDR3, the DNA is TGCAGTGCTAGAGATGATGTCTTGGGGACTGAGTCCTACGAGCAGTACTTC.